This T cell receptor (beta chain) stems from a study of Tregs in tolerant kidney transplant recipients. Study-level background: Recipients received nonmyeloablative bone marrow transplants from related graft donors, with transient mixed chimerism. Study-wide results and limits: Few patients were studied, so findings need validation in larger groups. Nucleotide sequences could not be compared across some patients' samples due to primer changes.

CDR1 and CDR2 from the germline V gene are MGHRA and YSYEKL. The CDR3 has 16 residues. V lost 6 bases to trimming and J lost 0 bases; unmatched junction nucleotides: 7. Profiling relied on immunoSEQ multiplex PCR, and the TCRdb table lists in-frame clones only, not all of them. The sample holds 85,000 to 100,000 clones, more than 85% seen once. As concerns this clone: Its target is unknown.

The V and J genes are TRBV4-1 and TRBJ2-1, with 8 bases that match TRBD1. The sample was CD4+ T cells from blood, taken before the transplant. This clonotype was obtained from a human donor who received a combined kidney and bone marrow transplant. CDR3: CASRGQGAVSYNEQFF. The DNA for the CDR3 is TGCGCCAGCAGAGGTCAGGGGGCCGTCTCCTACAATGAGCAGTTCTTC.